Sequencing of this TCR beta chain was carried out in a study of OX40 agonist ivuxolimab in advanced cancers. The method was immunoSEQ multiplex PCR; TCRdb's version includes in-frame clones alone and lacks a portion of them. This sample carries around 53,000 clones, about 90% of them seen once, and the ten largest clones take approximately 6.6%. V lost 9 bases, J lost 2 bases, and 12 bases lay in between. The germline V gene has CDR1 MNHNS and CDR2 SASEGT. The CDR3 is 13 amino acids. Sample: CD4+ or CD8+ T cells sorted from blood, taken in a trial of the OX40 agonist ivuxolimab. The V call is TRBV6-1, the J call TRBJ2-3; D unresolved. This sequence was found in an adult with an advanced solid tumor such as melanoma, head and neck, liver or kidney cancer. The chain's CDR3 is CASEDGFTDTQYF. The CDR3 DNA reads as TGTGCCAGTGAGGACGGCTTCACAGATACGCAGTATTTT.